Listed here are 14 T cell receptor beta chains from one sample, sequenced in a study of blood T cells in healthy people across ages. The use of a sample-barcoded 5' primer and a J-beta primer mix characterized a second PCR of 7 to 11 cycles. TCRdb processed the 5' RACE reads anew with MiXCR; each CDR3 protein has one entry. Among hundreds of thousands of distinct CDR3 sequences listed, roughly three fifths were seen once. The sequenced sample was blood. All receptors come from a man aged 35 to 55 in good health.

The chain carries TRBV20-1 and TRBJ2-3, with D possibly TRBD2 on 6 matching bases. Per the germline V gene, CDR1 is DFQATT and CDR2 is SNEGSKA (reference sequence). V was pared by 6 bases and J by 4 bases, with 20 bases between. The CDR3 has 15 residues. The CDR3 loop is CSAPNRETIADTQYF. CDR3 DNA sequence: TGCAGTGCCCCAAACCGGGAGACCATTGCAGATACGCAGTATTTT.

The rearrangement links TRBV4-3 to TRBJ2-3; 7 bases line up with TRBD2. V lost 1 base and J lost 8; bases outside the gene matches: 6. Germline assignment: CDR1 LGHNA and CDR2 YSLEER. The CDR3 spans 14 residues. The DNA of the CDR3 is TGCGCCAGCAGCCAAGTCCCTTCGGGGGGTACGCAGTATTTT. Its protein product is CASSQVPSGGTQYF.

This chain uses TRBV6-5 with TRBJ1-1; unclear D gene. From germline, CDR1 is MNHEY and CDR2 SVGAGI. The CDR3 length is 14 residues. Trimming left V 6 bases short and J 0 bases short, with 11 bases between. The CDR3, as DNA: TGTGCCAGCAGAAATAAAGGTTTGAACACTGAAGCTTTCTTT. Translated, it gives CASRNKGLNTEAFF.

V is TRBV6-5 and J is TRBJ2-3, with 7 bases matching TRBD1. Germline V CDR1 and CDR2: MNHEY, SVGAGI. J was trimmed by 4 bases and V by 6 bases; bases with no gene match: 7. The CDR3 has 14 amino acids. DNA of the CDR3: TGTGCCAGCAGAAAGACAGGGAGCGCAGATACGCAGTATTTT. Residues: CASRKTGSADTQYF.

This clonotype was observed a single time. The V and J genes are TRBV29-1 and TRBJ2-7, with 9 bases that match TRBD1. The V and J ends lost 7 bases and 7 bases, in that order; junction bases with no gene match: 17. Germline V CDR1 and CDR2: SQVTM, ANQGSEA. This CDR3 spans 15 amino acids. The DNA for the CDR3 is TGCAGCGCTATCACCGGGGGGACAGGGATCCGGGAGCAGTACTTC. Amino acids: CSAITGGTGIREQYF.

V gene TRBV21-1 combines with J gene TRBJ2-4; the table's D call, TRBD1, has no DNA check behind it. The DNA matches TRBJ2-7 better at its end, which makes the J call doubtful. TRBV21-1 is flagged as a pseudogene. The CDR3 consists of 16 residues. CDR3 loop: CASSSLLQGPTYEQYF. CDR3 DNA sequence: TGTGCCAGCAGCAGCCTGTTACAGGGGCCCACCTACGAGCAGTACTTC.

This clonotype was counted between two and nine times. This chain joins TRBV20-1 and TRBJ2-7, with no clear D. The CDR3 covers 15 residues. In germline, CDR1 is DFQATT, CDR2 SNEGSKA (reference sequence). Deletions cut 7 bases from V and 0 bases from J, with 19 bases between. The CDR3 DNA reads TGCAGTGGGGTCTCGAGTAATTCGAGCTCCTACGAGCAGTACTTC. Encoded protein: CSGVSSNSSSYEQYF.

Written as DNA, the CDR3 is TGTGCCAGCAGTTTGGGGGACAGGGGGCGGAATCAGCCCCAGCATTTT. Translation gives CASSLGDRGRNQPQHF. The chain links TRBV12-3 or TRBV12-4 to TRBJ1-5; 12 bases are shared with TRBD1. V trimming: 3 bases; J trimming: 4 bases; junction bases outside the gene matches: 4. The CDR3 has 16 amino acids.

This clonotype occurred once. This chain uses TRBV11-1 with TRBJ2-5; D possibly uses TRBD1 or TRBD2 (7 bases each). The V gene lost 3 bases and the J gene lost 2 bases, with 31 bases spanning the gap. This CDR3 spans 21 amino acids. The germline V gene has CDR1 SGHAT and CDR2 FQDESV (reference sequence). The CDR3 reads CASSFLPRGGIGTAEQETQYF. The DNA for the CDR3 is TGTGCCAGCAGCTTTCTACCCAGGGGGGGAATTGGGACCGCGGAACAAGAGACCCAGTACTTC.

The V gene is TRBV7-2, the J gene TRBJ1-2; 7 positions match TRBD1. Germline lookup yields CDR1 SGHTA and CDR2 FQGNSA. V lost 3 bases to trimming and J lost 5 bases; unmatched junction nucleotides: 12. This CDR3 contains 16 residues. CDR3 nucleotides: TGTGCCAGCAGCTTTCAGACCGACAGGGCGTATTATGGCTACACCTTC. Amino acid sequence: CASSFQTDRAYYGYTF.

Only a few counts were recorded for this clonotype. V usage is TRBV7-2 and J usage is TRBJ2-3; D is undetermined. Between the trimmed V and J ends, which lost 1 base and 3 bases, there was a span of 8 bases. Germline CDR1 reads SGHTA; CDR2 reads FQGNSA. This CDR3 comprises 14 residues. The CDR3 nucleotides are TGTGCCAGCAGCTTAGGGTTCCATACAGATACGCAGTATTTT. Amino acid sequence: CASSLGFHTDTQYF. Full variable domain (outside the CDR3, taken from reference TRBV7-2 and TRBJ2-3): GAGVSQSPSNKVTEKGKDVELRCDPISGHTALYWYRQSLGQGLEFLIYFQGNSAPDKSGLPSDRFSAERTGGSVSTLTIQRTQQEDSAVYLCASSLGFHTDTQYFGPGTRLTVL.

The CDR3 bases are TGTGCCAGCAGTTTACCCGAAGCGGGAGGGTGGTACGAGCAGTACTTC. Translating gives CASSLPEAGGWYEQYF. The V and J genes are TRBV28 and TRBJ2-5, with TRBD2 identical over 10 bases. The J call is doubtful: the DNA matches TRBJ2-7 better. Germline V gene lookup returns CDR1 MDHEN and CDR2 SYDVKM. This CDR3 is 16 amino acids long.

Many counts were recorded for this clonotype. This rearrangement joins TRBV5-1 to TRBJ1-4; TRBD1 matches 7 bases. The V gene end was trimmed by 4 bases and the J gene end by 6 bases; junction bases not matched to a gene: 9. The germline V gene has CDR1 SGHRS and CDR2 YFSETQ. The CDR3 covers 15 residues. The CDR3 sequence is CASSPSGTVHEKLFF. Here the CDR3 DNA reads TGCGCCAGCAGCCCCTCCGGGACAGTGCATGAAAAACTGTTTTTT. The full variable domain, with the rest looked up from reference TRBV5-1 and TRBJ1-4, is KAGVTQTPRYLIKTRGQQVTLSCSPISGHRSVSWYQQTPGQGLQFLFEYFSETQRNKGNFPGRFSGRQFSNSRSEMNVSTLELGDSALYLCASSPSGTVHEKLFFGSGTQLSVL.

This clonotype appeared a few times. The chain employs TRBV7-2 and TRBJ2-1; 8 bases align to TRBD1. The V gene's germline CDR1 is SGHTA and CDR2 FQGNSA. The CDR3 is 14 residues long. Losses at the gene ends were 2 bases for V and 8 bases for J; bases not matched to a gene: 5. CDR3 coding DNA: TGTGCCAGCAGCTTACAGGGGGCTTATGATGAGCAGTTCTTC. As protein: CASSLQGAYDEQFF.